The 13 T cell receptor beta chains below all came from one sample that was sequenced in a study of cytomegalovirus exposure and HLA in healthy donors. Both 60 Vbeta primers and 13 Jbeta primers went into the PCR. Libraries were prepared by immunoSEQ multiplex PCR; TCRdb keeps only in-frame clonotypes and omits some of them. The sample consists of 150,000 or so clones, 80% to 90% of them appearing once. The sample comprised PBMCs. The receptor set was obtained from a middle-aged man in good health and CMV-seropositive.

The chain employs TRBV10-2 and TRBJ2-2; 9 bases line up with TRBD1. The CDR3 contains 15 residues. V was clipped by 6 bases and J by 2 bases; unmatched bases: 4. The germline gives CDR1 WSHSY, CDR2 SAAADI. The CDR3 here is CASRLTGGNTGELFF. As DNA, the CDR3 is TGCGCCAGCAGACTAACAGGGGGCAACACCGGGGAGCTGTTTTTT.

The CDR3 region has the DNA TGTGCCAGCAGCTGGAGGGGTGAGATGGCAGATACGCAGTATTTT. It is translated as CASSWRGEMADTQYF. The chain employs TRBV11-3 and TRBJ2-3; possibly TRBD2 for D (6 bases). The CDR3 loop spans 15 amino acids. V lost 4 bases and J 4 bases, leaving 15 bases between the germline ends. The germline V gene has CDR1 SGHNT and CDR2 YENEEA.

The chain joins TRBV9 to TRBJ2-1; 9 nucleotides line up with TRBD2. V lost 4 bases to trimming and J lost 3 bases; unmatched junction nucleotides: 5. CDR1 and CDR2 from the germline V gene are SGDLS and YYNGEE. The CDR3 length is 15 residues. The CDR3: CASSFSGGIYNEQFF. The CDR3 nucleotides read TGTGCCAGCAGCTTCAGCGGGGGGATCTACAATGAGCAGTTCTTC. Drawing the rest from reference TRBV9 and TRBJ2-1, the complete variable domain is DSGVTQTPKHLITATGQRVTLRCSPRSGDLSVYWYQQSLDQGLQFLIQYYNGEERAKGNILERFSAQQFPDLHSELNLSSLELGDSALYFCASSFSGGIYNEQFFGPGTRLTVL.

The rearrangement links TRBV30 to TRBJ1-2; no reliable D call. Trimming pared 0 bases from V and 4 bases from J, leaving 9 bases between. This CDR3 region has 13 residues. CDR1 is GTSNPN and CDR2 is SVGIG in the germline V gene (reference sequence). For the CDR3, the DNA is TGTGCCTGGAGTGTATTGGCAAGCTATGGCTACACCTTC. Protein product: CAWSVLASYGYTF.

The chain joins TRBV4-1 to TRBJ2-6; 8 bases line up with TRBD1. In germline, CDR1 is MGHRA, CDR2 YSYEKL. V lost 3 bases, J lost 0 bases, and 7 bases stayed unmatched. The CDR3 length is 18 residues. CDR3 in DNA: TGCGCCAGCAGCCAGACAGGGGATGTTCTCTCTGGGGCCAACGTCCTGACTTTC. Encoded protein: CASSQTGDVLSGANVLTF.

With regard to this clone: Other DNA sequences in the sample encode the same CDR3. The chain employs TRBV7-3 and TRBJ2-1; 10 nucleotides agree with TRBD2. Losses at the gene ends were 3 bases for V and 0 bases for J; bases not matched to a gene: 2. The CDR3 sequence is 16 residues long. CDR1 is SGHTA, CDR2 FQGTGA, per germline. This CDR3 reads CASSLLAGGSYNEQFF. The CDR3 DNA sequence: TGTGCCAGCAGCTTGTTAGCGGGGGGCTCCTACAATGAGCAGTTCTTC. The entire variable domain, with the rest obtained from reference TRBV7-3 and TRBJ2-1, is as follows: GAGVSQTPSNKVTEKGKYVELRCDPISGHTALYWYRQSLGQGPEFLIYFQGTGAADDSGLPNDRFFAVRPEGSVSTLKIQRTERGDSAVYLCASSLLAGGSYNEQFFGPGTRLTVL.

This sequence joins TRBV2 and TRBJ2-2; 14 positions agree with TRBD2. The junction had 7 bases not matched to a gene; V was cut back by 6 bases and J by 4 bases. The CDR3 is 17 amino acids. Germline CDR1 SNHLY, CDR2 FYNNEI. Here the CDR3 DNA reads TGTGCCAGCAGCGCGACTAGCGGGGGGGCCGGCACCGGGGAGCTGTTTTTT. Its protein is CASSATSGGAGTGELFF.

The rearrangement joins TRBV14 to TRBJ2-3; 11 bases match TRBD2. Unmatched junction bases numbered 5, after V lost 1 base and J lost 14 bases. This CDR3 is 13 amino acids long. From germline, CDR1 is SGHDN and CDR2 FVKESK. The CDR3 DNA follows: TGTGCCAGCAGCCAAGTTAGCGGGGGGGCCGCGTATTTT. As protein: CASSQVSGGAAYF.

J is TRBJ2-6 and V is TRBV19, with D perhaps matching TRBD1 (6 bases). This CDR3 has 16 amino acids. The ends were cut back, 5 bases at V and 0 bases at J, with 11 bases in the middle. CDR1 and CDR2 from the germline V gene are LNHDA and SQIVND (reference sequence). CDR3 protein: CASSLTGSSGANVLTF. The CDR3 DNA is TGTGCCAGTAGTTTAACAGGGAGCTCTGGGGCCAACGTCCTGACTTTC. The entire variable domain, with the rest obtained from reference TRBV19 and TRBJ2-6, is as follows: DGGITQSPKYLFRKEGQNVTLSCEQNLNHDAMYWYRQDPGQGLRLIYYSQIVNDFQKGDIAEGYSVSREKKESFPLTVTSAQKNPTAFYLCASSLTGSSGANVLTFGAGSRLTVL.

This sequence joins TRBV6-5 and TRBJ2-2; D is possibly TRBD1 (5 bases). The germline V gene has CDR1 MNHEY and CDR2 SVGAGI. V lost 5 bases and J 5 bases, leaving 6 bases between the germline ends. The CDR3 runs 12 residues. CDR3: CASSDSTGELFF. As DNA, the CDR3 is TGTGCCAGCAGTGACAGTACCGGGGAGCTGTTTTTT.

J is TRBJ1-4 and V is TRBV28; no firm D call. V was trimmed by 3 bases and J by 8 bases, leaving 13 bases between them. The germline CDR1 and CDR2 sequences are MDHEN and SYDVKM. This CDR3 has 14 residues. The CDR3 region has the DNA TGTGCCAGCAGTTTCGAACCGGGTGGGGAAAAACTGTTTTTT. Translation: CASSFEPGGEKLFF.

This chain uses TRBV21-1 with TRBJ1-5; the D segment call TRBD1 is taken from the table without a DNA check. TRBV21-1 has pseudogene status. This CDR3 region has 17 residues. This chain's CDR3 is CASSKVNRGLDNQPQHF. DNA of the CDR3: TGTGCCAGCAGCAAAGTGAACAGGGGTCTCGACAATCAGCCCCAGCATTTT.

The J gene is TRBJ1-4, the V gene TRBV5-5; possible D gene TRBD1, 5 bases. V was shortened by 2 bases and J by 4 bases, with 12 bases between the two germline ends. The germline V gene encodes CDR1 SGHKS and CDR2 YYEKEE (reference sequence). The length of the CDR3 is 15 residues. In DNA, the CDR3 is TGTGCCAGCAGCTTACCAGGAGGGGTTAATGAAAAACTGTTTTTT. Encoded protein: CASSLPGGVNEKLFF. Drawing the rest from reference TRBV5-5 and TRBJ1-4, the complete variable domain is DAGVTQSPTHLIKTRGQQVTLRCSPISGHKSVSWYQQVLGQGPQFIFQYYEKEERGRGNFPDRFSARQFPNYSSELNVNALLLGDSALYLCASSLPGGVNEKLFFGSGTQLSVL.